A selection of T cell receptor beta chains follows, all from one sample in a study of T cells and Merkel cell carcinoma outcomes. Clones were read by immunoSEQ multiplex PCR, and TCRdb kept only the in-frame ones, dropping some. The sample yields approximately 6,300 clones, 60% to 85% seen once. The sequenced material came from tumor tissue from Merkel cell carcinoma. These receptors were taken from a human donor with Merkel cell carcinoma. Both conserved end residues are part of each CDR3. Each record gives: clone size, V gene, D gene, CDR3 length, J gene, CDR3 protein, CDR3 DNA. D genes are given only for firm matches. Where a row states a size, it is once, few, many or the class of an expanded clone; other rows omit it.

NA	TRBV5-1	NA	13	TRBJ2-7	CASSFNPSYEQYF	TGCGCCAGCAGCTTCAACCCCTCCTACGAGCAGTACTTC
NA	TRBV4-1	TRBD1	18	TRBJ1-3	CASSPIPLVRGPGNTIYF	TGCGCCAGCAGCCCAATACCGTTAGTCAGGGGGCCTGGAAACACCATATATTTT
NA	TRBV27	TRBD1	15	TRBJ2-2	CASSHRTGGAGELFF	TGTGCCAGCAGCCACCGGACAGGGGGCGCCGGGGAGCTGTTTTTT
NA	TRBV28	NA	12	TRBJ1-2	CASAGALYGYTF	TGTGCCAGCGCGGGGGCCCTCTATGGCTACACCTTC
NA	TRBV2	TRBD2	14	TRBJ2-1	CASSALAGVNEQFF	TGTGCCAGCAGTGCACTAGCGGGAGTCAATGAGCAGTTCTTC
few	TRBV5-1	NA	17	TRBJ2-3	CASSLVSAGEFVNTQYF	TGCGCCAGCAGCTTGGTTTCCGCAGGGGAGTTTGTAAATACGCAGTATTTT
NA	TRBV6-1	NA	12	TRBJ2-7	CASSERRDEQYF	TGTGCCAGCAGTGAAAGGAGGGACGAGCAGTACTTC
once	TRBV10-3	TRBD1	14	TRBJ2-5	CAISGGTGQETQYF	TGTGCCATCAGTGGAGGGACAGGCCAAGAGACCCAGTACTTC
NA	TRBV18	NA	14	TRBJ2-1	CASSPSAAYNEQFF	TGTGCCAGCTCACCCTCGGCGGCCTACAATGAGCAGTTCTTC
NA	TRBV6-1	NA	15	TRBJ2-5	CASSTSGFAQETQYF	TGTGCCAGCAGTACCTCGGGGTTCGCCCAAGAGACCCAGTACTTC
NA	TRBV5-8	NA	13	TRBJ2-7	CASSFGLSYEQYF	TGTGCCAGCAGCTTCGGACTTTCCTACGAGCAGTACTTC
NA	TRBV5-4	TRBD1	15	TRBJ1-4	CASSVNRGINEKLFF	TGTGCCAGCAGTGTAAACAGGGGTATAAATGAAAAACTGTTTTTT
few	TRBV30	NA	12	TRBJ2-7	CAWKAVAYEQYF	TGTGCCTGGAAAGCGGTCGCCTACGAGCAGTACTTC
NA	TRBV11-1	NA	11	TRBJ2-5	CASSPEGTQYF	TGTGCCAGCAGCCCCGAAGGGACCCAGTACTTC
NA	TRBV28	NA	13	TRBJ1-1	CASSPPDPPRAFF	TGTGCCAGCAGTCCACCCGACCCCCCCAGAGCTTTCTTT
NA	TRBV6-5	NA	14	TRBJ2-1	CASRLTGDYNEQFF	TGTGCCAGCAGGCTGACGGGAGATTACAATGAGCAGTTCTTC
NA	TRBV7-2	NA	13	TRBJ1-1	CASSSDMNTEAFF	TGTGCCAGCAGTTCAGACATGAACACTGAAGCTTTCTTT